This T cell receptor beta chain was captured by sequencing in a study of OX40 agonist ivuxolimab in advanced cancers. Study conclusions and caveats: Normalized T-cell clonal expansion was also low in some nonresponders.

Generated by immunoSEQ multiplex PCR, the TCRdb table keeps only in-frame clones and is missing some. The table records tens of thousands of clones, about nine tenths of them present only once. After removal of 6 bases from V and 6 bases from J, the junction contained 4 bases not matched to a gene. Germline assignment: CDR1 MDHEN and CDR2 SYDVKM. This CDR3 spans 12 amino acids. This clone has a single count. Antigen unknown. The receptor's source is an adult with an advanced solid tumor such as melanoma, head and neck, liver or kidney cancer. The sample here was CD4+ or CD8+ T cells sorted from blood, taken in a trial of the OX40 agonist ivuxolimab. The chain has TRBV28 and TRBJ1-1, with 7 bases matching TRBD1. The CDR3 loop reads CASRLQGPEAFF. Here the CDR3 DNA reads TGTGCCAGCAGACTACAGGGGCCTGAAGCTTTCTTT. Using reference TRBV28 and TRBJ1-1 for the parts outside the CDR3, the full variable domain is DVKVTQSSRYLVKRTGEKVFLECVQDMDHENMFWYRQDPGLGLRLIYFSYDVKMKEKGDIPEGYSVSREKKERFSLILESASTNQTSMYLCASRLQGPEAFFGQGTRLTVV.